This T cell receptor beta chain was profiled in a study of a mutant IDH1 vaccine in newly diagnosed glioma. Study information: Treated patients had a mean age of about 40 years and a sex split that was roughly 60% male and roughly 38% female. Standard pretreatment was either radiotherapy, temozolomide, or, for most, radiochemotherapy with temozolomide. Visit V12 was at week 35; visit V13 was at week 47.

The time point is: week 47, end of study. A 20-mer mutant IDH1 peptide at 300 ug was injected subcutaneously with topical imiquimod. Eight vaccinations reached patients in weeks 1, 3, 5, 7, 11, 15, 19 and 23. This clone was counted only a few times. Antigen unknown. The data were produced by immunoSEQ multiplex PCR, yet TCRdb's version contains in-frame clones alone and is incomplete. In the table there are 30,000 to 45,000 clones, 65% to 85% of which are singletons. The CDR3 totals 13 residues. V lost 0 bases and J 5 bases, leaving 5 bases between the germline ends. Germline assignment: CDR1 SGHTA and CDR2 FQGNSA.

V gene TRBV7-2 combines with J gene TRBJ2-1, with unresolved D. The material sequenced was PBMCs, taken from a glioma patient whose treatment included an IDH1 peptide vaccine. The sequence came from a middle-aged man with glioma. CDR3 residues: CASSLASDNEQFF. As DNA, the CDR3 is TGTGCCAGCAGCTTAGCGTCGGACAATGAGCAGTTCTTC.